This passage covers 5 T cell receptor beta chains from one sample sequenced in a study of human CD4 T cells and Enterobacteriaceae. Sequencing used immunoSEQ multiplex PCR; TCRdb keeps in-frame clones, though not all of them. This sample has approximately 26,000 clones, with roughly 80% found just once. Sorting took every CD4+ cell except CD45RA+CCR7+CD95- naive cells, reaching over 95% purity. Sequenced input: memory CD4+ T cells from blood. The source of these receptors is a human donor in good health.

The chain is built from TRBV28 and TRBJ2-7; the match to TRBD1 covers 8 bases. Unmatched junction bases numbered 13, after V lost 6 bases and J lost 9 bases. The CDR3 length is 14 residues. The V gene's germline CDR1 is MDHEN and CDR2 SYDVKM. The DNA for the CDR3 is TGTGCCAGCAGAACCGGGACAGGAACTAGAGGGCAGTACTTC. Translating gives CASRTGTGTRGQYF.

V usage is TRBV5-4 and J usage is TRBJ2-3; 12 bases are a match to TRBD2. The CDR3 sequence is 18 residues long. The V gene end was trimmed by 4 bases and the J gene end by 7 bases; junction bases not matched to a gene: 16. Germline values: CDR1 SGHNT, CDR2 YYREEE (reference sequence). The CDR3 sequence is CASSNRLLTSGRVNTQYF. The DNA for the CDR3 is TGTGCCAGCAGCAACAGACTGCTGACTAGCGGGAGAGTGAATACGCAGTATTTT.

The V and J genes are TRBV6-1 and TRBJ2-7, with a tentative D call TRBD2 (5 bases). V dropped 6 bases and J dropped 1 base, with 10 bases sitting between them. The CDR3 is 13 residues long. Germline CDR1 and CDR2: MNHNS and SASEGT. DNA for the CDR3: TGTGCCAGCAGACACCGGGATTCCTACGAGCAGTACTTC. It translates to CASRHRDSYEQYF.

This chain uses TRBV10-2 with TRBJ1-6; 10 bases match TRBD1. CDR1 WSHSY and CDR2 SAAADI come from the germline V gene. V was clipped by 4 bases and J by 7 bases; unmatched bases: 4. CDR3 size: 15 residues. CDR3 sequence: CASSARDRGNSPLHF. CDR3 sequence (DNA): TGCGCCAGCAGTGCCCGGGACAGGGGAAATTCACCCCTCCACTTT.

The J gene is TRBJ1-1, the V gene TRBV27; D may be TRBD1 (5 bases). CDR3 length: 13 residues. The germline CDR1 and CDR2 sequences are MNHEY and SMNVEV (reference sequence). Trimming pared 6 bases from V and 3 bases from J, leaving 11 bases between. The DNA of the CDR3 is TGTGCCAGCAGAGCCAGGGAGGACACTGAAGCTTTCTTT. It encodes CASRAREDTEAFF.